The 11 T cell receptor beta chains presented below share a single source sample, sequenced in a study of T cells in Graves' hyperthyroidism and ophthalmopathy (dated by TCRdb to about 2019). Libraries were built with multiplex PCR. The sequencing machine was an Illumina HiSeq 2000. TCR beta CDR3 regions were amplified from RNA transcripts. A first-round RT-PCR of the TCR CDR3 used the HTBI primer set with the Qiagen OneStep RT-PCR kit. TCRdb cleaned the public reads at Q25 with fastp, built clones with MiXCR and kept in-frame beta chains. Here each entry gathers all rows of one CDR3 protein and keeps the most common genes and DNA. The sample table shows about 270,000 distinct CDR3 sequences, and approximately 23% are seen once. About a third of the sample belongs to the ten largest clones. Sequencing was done on a sample of blood. These receptors were collected from a woman in her thirties or forties with Graves' ophthalmopathy.

This clonotype was counted at least ten times. This chain uses TRBV6-1 with TRBJ2-7; no reliable D call. V lost 3 bases to trimming and J lost 4 bases, with 13 bases between them. The CDR3 is 14 residues long. Germline assignment: CDR1 MNHNS and CDR2 SASEGT. The CDR3 bases are TGTGCCAGCAGTGATAACACCTTACGATACGAGCAGTACTTC. Amino acid sequence: CASSDNTLRYEQYF.

Only a few counts were recorded for this clonotype. The chain uses TRBV20-1 and TRBJ2-5; no definite D call. Germline V gene lookup returns CDR1 DFQATT and CDR2 SNEGSKA (reference sequence). Trimming pared 3 bases from V and 4 bases from J, leaving 12 bases between. This CDR3 region has 13 residues. In nucleotides, the CDR3 is TGCAGTGCTAGTAGTAGGGTAGGAGAGACCCAGTACTTC. This gives the protein CSASSRVGETQYF.

This chain links TRBV28 with TRBJ1-2; D unclear. CDR1 MDHEN and CDR2 SYDVKM come from the germline V gene. This CDR3 spans 13 amino acids. Trimming pared 2 bases from V and 2 bases from J, leaving 6 bases between. CDR3 coding DNA: TGTGCCAGCAGTTTAGGCATCAACTATGGCTACACCTTC. Protein product: CASSLGINYGYTF.

The J gene is TRBJ2-7, the V gene TRBV6-5; perhaps D is TRBD1 or TRBD2 (5 bases each). The germline CDR1 and CDR2 sequences are MNHEY and SVGAGI. This CDR3 contains 14 residues. The ends were cut back, 3 bases at V and 6 bases at J, with 15 bases in the middle. The CDR3 region has the DNA TGTGCCAGCAGTTATCGGGACCATCGTCGCGAGCAGTACTTC. Residues: CASSYRDHRREQYF.

This clonotype was counted ten times or more. This could be a read error, since a much larger clone is one nucleotide away. Given the absence of the conserved phenylalanine or tryptophan at the CDR3 end, a read error is likely. V and J are TRBV28 and TRBJ1-5; maybe TRBD1 (5 bases). CDR1 and CDR2 from the germline V gene are MDHEN and SYDVKM. V was pared by 3 bases and J by 1 base, with 10 bases between. The CDR3 totals 15 residues. The CDR3, as DNA: TGTGCCAGCAGTTTTAGGGGCCCCAGCAATCAGCCCCAGCATTCT. Its translation: CASSFRGPSNQPQHS.

This rearrangement joins TRBV10-1 to TRBJ2-3, with 11 positions matching TRBD2. The CDR3 runs 15 residues. Germline CDR1 and CDR2: WNHNN and SYGVQD (reference sequence). V was pared by 3 bases and J by 3 bases, with 2 bases of the junction left unmatched. The CDR3, as DNA: TGCGCCAGCAGTGACACTAGCGGGGGAACAGATACGCAGTATTTT. It translates to CASSDTSGGTDTQYF.

This clonotype was detected many times. The V call is TRBV28, the J call TRBJ2-4; D ambiguous. The CDR3 totals 12 residues. Germline V gene lookup returns CDR1 MDHEN and CDR2 SYDVKM. V was shortened by 7 bases and J by 0 bases, with 4 bases between the two germline ends. The DNA for the CDR3 is TGTGCCAGCAACCGAGCCAAAAACATTCAGTACTTC. Amino acids: CASNRAKNIQYF.

This chain uses TRBV6-1 with TRBJ2-7, with 7 bases that match TRBD2. V lost 1 base, J lost 1 base, and 1 base stayed unmatched. The CDR3 extends over 14 amino acids. In germline, CDR1 is MNHNS, CDR2 SASEGT. In DNA form, the CDR3 reads TGTGCCAGCAGTGAAGACGGGGGGTCCTACGAGCAGTACTTC. It yields the protein CASSEDGGSYEQYF.

In this sample, this clonotype turned up once. CDR3 residues: CASSFGTGFEQFF. Written as DNA, the CDR3 is TGTGCCAGCAGTTTCGGGACAGGGTTCGAGCAGTTCTTC. The chain joins TRBV28 to TRBJ2-7, with TRBD1 identical over 9 bases. With the DNA end fitting TRBJ2-1 better, the J assignment may be wrong. The CDR3 extends over 13 amino acids. Germline CDR1 is MDHEN and CDR2 is SYDVKM.

This clonotype was found many times. The V call is TRBV27, the J call TRBJ1-6; 8 bases map to TRBD1. CDR1 and CDR2 from the germline V gene are MNHEY and SMNVEV (reference sequence). With V trimmed by 5 bases and J by 5 bases, 5 bases remained unmatched. CDR3 size: 15 residues. CDR3 DNA: TGTGCCAGCAGTCCACTGGACAGGGATAATTCACCCCTCCACTTT. As protein: CASSPLDRDNSPLHF.

This clonotype was counted ten times or more. The chain employs TRBV12-3 or TRBV12-4 and TRBJ1-3; D is unclear. The V end was cut by 2 bases, the J end by 2 bases, with 7 bases between. The CDR3 loop spans 14 amino acids. This CDR3 reads CASSLRQAGNTIYF. The CDR3 bases are TGTGCCAGCAGTTTACGGCAGGCTGGAAACACCATATATTTT.